A single sample is the source of the 10 T cell receptor beta chains below, sequenced in a study of blood T cell repertoires in COVID-19. Clones were sequenced by immunoSEQ multiplex PCR, and TCRdb holds only the in-frame ones, with some missing. The top ten clones hold around 40% of a sample with 80,000 or so clones, roughly 79% of them seen once. Sequences were obtained from peripheral blood. All receptors derive from a man at least 80 years old with acute or convalescent COVID-19.

The chain combines TRBV28 with TRBJ1-4, with D unresolved. Per germline, CDR1 MDHEN and CDR2 SYDVKM. V lost 6 bases and J 7 bases, leaving 9 bases between the germline ends. The CDR3 has 12 residues. As DNA, the CDR3 is TGTGCCAGCAGGACTACGGGTGAAAAACTGTTTTTT. Protein sequence: CASRTTGEKLFF.

The chain joins TRBV30 to TRBJ1-1, with 7 bases fitting TRBD1. Germline V gives CDR1 GTSNPN, CDR2 SVGIG (reference sequence). The length of the CDR3 is 15 residues. The V segment lost 2 bases and the J segment 2 bases; nucleotides outside the gene matches: 8. CDR3 nucleotide sequence: TGTGCCTGGAGTCCGCCGGGACAGCCCAACACTGAAGCTTTCTTT. Its protein is CAWSPPGQPNTEAFF.

The CDR3 region is CAWTGGNSYEQYF. CDR3 in DNA: TGTGCCTGGACAGGGGGGAACTCCTACGAGCAGTACTTC. This chain uses TRBV30 with TRBJ2-7, with a tentative D call TRBD1 (7 bases). V was clipped by 4 bases and J by 0 bases, with 10 bases between them. The CDR3 is 13 residues long. Germline V CDR1 and CDR2: GTSNPN, SVGIG (reference sequence).

This sequence joins TRBV18 and TRBJ2-1; 7 nucleotides line up with TRBD1. The CDR3 has 15 residues. V shed 3 bases and J 2 bases; nucleotides not matched to a gene: 4. Germline loops: CDR1 KGHSH, CDR2 LQKENI. This chain's CDR3 is CASSPTGDTYNEQFF. CDR3 DNA: TGTGCCAGCTCACCTACAGGGGATACCTACAATGAGCAGTTCTTC.

V usage is TRBV29-1 and J usage is TRBJ2-1; the D gene is possibly TRBD2 (6 bases). CDR3 length: 12 amino acids. Trimming took 5 bases from V and 10 from J, leaving 15 bases between them. Germline loops: CDR1 SQVTM, CDR2 ANQGSEA. The CDR3 DNA reads as TGCAGCGTTACCCGCGGGAATGAGGAGCAGTTCTTC. It encodes CSVTRGNEEQFF.

The V and J genes are TRBV5-8 and TRBJ1-1; D is unclear. V lost 1 base and J lost 1, with 5 bases in between. This CDR3 comprises 13 residues. From germline, CDR1 is SGHTS and CDR2 YDEGEE. The CDR3 spells CASSLTGNTEAFF. For the CDR3, the DNA is TGTGCCAGCAGCTTGACGGGGAACACTGAAGCTTTCTTT.

In this sample, this clone turned up once. The genes are TRBV24-1 and TRBJ2-7; D is perhaps TRBD1 (6 bases). Germline V lookup: CDR1 KGHDR, CDR2 SFDVKD. CDR3 length: 15 amino acids. With 8 bases removed from V and 6 bases from J, the gap between germline ends came to 22 bases. This CDR3 is CATISRGSHFCEQYF. In nucleotides, the CDR3 is TGTGCCACCATCTCCAGGGGATCTCATTTTTGCGAGCAGTACTTC.

The chain links TRBV15 to TRBJ2-7; TRBD2 is a possible D gene (5 bases). This CDR3 is 14 amino acids long. V dropped 5 bases and J dropped 4 bases, with 15 bases sitting between them. Germline V gene lookup returns CDR1 LNHNV and CDR2 YYDKDF (reference sequence). The CDR3 loop is CATSLELSGYEQYF. The CDR3 DNA reads as TGTGCCACCAGCCTCGAATTATCGGGGTACGAGCAGTACTTC.

The gene calls are TRBV25-1 and TRBJ1-4, with D possibly being TRBD1 (6 bases). CDR3 length: 14 residues. The germline V and J ends were trimmed by 5 bases and 3 bases, with 10 bases remaining between them. Germline V gives CDR1 MGHDK, CDR2 SYGVNS. Here the CDR3 DNA reads TGTGCCAGCAGTCCACGGACAGCTAATGAAAAACTGTTTTTT. This sequence encodes CASSPRTANEKLFF.

This chain links TRBV9 with TRBJ2-5, with TRBD1 matching over 8 bases. V was pared by 3 bases and J by 5 bases, with 9 bases of the junction left unmatched. The CDR3 is 15 amino acids. The germline V gene has CDR1 SGDLS and CDR2 YYNGEE. CDR3 residues: CASSARQGIVETQYF. The CDR3, as DNA: TGTGCCAGCAGCGCTAGACAGGGGATCGTGGAGACCCAGTACTTC.